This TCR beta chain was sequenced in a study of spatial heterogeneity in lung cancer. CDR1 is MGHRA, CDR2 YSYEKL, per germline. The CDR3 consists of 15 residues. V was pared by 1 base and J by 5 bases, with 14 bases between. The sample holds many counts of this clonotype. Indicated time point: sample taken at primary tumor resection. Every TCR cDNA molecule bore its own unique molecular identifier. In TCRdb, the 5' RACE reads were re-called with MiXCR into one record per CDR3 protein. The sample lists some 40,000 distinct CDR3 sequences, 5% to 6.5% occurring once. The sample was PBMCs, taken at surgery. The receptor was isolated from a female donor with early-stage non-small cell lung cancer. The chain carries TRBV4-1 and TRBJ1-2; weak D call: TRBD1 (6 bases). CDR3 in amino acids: CASSQVQGNNYGYTF. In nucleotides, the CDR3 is TGCGCCAGCAGCCAAGTACAGGGTAACAATTATGGCTACACCTTC.